The clone carrying this TCR beta chain showed up just once. This specimen comes from a study of blood T cell repertoires in COVID-19. Across the whole study: Some COVID-19 samples were acute and others convalescent; all came from the United States, Italy and Spain.

Looked up from germline, CDR1 is MNHEY and CDR2 is SMNVEV (reference sequence). The V gene end was trimmed by 5 bases and the J gene end by 4 bases; junction bases not matched to a gene: 7. CDR3 length: 15 amino acids. Some clones are missing from TCRdb's copy, which holds only in-frame ones; the method was immunoSEQ multiplex PCR. Altogether around 180,000 clones are present, 85% to 90% being singletons, with the ten largest covering less than 25%. This clonotype was sampled from a man in his sixties or seventies with active or convalescent COVID-19. The genes are TRBV27 and TRBJ1-5, with 8 bases aligning to TRBD1. Sequenced: peripheral blood. CDR3 in amino acids: CASSPLDRVNQPQHF. The CDR3 DNA sequence: TGTGCCAGCAGTCCCTTGGACAGGGTGAATCAGCCCCAGCATTTT.